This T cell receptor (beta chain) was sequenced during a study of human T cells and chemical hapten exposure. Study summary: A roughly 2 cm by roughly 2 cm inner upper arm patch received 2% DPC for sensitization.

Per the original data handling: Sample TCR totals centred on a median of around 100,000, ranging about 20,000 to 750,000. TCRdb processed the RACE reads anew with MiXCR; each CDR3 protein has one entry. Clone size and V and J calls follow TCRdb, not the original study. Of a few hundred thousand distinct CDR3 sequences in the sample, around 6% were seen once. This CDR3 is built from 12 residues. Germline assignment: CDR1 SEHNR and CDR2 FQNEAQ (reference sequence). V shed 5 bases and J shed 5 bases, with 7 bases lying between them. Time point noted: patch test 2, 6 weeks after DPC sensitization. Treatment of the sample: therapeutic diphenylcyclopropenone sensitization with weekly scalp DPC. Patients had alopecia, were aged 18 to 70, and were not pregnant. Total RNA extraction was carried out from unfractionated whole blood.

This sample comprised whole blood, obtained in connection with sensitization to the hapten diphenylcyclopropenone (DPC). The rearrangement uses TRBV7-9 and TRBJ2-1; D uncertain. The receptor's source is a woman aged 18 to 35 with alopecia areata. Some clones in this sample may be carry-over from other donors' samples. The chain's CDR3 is CASSPVNNEQFF. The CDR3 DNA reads TGTGCCAGCAGCCCGGTTAACAATGAGCAGTTCTTC.